This entry is about one T cell receptor (beta chain). Its antigen remains undetermined. Within one base of it there is no much larger clone, and no base qualities were kept. The sample belongs to a study of STAT5B mutations in CD4+ large granular lymphocyte leukemia (dated by TCRdb to 2021 to 2024). A note on the overall study: Among the healthy controls, the CDR3 'QG' motif was associated with a particular HLA allele. The study compared the TCRbeta repertoires of patients with CD4+ T-cell large granular lymphocyte leukemia against those of healthy blood donors. Flow cytometry on FACSCanto II or FACSVerse confirmed that purified fractions exceeded 95% purity among lymphocytes. Beyond this particular receptor, the publication reports: Compared with healthy CD4+ repertoires, CD4-sorted patient repertoires appeared more clonal, and this difference remained even after the putative leukemic clones were removed. TRBV06-family usage was enriched among the top patient clones (8/27) compared with healthy controls (2/35). Data were not HLA-matched; higher clonality in CD4+ versus CD8+ T-LGLL could reflect the relatively small sample size. Main leukemic clonotypes were private to each patient, although over 20% of the main leukemic clonotypes were found at low frequency in the non-leukemic repertoires of other patients.

The immunoSEQ assay at survey resolution was used to sequence TCRbeta rearrangements from genomic DNA. Concerning the study's data processing: In the TCR sequencing data, the smallest productive clonotype frequency that could be detected was 2.59 x 10-5. Only productive TCRbeta rearrangements, defined as complete and in-frame sequences, were included in the analyses. The clonality of each sample was calculated as Simpson clonality in the immunoSEQ Analyzer version 3.0. Clones were grouped by frequency into very rare, small, medium, large (1-20%) or hyperexpanded (>20%) categories. OLGA 1.2.3 estimated generation probabilities, VDJtools produced V-gene circos plots, VDJdb was queried for specificities, and GLIPH identified CDR3 motifs. The source is immuneACCESS, and TCRdb retained only in-frame sequences with V and J called. Part of the clones is not carried over; for the studies checked, unresolved V genes explain less than half of this, and the remainder is unexplained. From that table come the V and J calls and clone size; the DNA was used to work out D and trimming. A total of around 29,000 clones appear in this sample, 78% of them only once. In total, the top ten clones hold approximately 0.98% of the sample.

The healthy controls were 35 or so blood donors, and the buffy coats of these donors were supplied by the Finnish Red Cross blood service. All TCR-sequenced material derived from peripheral blood: patient blood samples and healthy donor buffy coats. Ficoll-Hypaque gradient centrifugation was used to isolate peripheral blood mononuclear cells. For the healthy controls, CD4+ cells were obtained from buffy coats by magnetic purification. The Gentra Puregene Cell and Tissue kit was used for genomic DNA extraction, and quantification was performed on a Qubit 2.0 fluorometer. V and J lose 4 bases and 0 bases, and a span of 16 bases separates them. The cysteine opens and the phenylalanine closes a CDR3 of 17 amino acids. The retained sequence is limited to the CDR3, 51 bases, with the frame set at the first base. The germline V gene encodes CDR1 SGHRS and CDR2 YFSETQ.

The receptor's source is a human donor in good health. Material for sequencing was CD4+ T cells from blood buffy coats. This chain is built from TRBV5-1 and TRBJ2-2; the D gene is possibly TRBD1, with 6 bases matching. CDR3 loop: CASSRDTLIANTGELFF. At the DNA level, the sequence is TGCGCCAGCAGCCGGGACACCCTTATCGCGAACACCGGGGAGCTGTTTTTT.